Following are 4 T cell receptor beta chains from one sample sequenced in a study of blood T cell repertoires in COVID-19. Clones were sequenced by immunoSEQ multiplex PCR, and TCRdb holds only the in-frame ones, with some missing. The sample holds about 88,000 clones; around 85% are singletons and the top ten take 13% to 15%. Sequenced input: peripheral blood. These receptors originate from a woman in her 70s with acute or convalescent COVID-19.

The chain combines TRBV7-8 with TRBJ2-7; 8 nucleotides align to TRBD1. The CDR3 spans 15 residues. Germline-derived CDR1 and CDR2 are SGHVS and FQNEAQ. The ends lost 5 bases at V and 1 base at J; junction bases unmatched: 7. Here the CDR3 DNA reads TGTGCCAGCAGCCCCGGGACAGGTCATTCCTACGAGCAGTACGTC. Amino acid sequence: CASSPGTGHSYEQYV.

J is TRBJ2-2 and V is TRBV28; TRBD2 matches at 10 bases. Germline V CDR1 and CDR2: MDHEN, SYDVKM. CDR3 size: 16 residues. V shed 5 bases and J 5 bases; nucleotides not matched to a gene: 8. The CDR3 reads CASSPPGLAETGELFF. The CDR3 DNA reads TGTGCCAGCAGTCCCCCCGGACTAGCGGAGACCGGGGAGCTGTTTTTT.

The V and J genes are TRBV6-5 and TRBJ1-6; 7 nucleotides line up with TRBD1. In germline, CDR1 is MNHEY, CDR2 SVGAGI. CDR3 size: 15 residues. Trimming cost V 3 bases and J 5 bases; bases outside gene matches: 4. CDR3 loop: CASSYWTGDNSPLHF. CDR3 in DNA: TGTGCCAGCAGTTATTGGACAGGTGATAATTCACCCCTCCACTTT.

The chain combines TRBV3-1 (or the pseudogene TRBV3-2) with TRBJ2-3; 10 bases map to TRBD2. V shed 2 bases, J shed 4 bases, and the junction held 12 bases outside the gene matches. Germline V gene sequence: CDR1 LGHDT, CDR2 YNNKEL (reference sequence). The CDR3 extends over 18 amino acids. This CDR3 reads CASSQRKLAGNGADTQYF. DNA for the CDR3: TGTGCCAGCAGCCAAAGGAAACTAGCGGGAAATGGCGCAGATACGCAGTATTTT.